These 14 T cell receptor beta chains share one sample of origin, sequenced in a study of blood T cell repertoires in COVID-19 (dated by TCRdb to the early 2020s). Library generation was performed with the immunoSEQ multiplex PCR assay. TCRdb re-hosts the immuneACCESS table, in-frame sequences only. Its copies lack some clones; in the studies checked, an unresolved V gene accounts for under half of them, and the cause for the rest is not known. The sample records about 240,000 clones, about 79% of which are singletons. Jointly, the top ten make up 9.6% of the sample. The material sequenced was peripheral blood. The receptors were gathered from a woman older than 75 with acute or convalescent COVID-19.

This rearrangement joins TRBV27 to TRBJ1-6; D is possibly TRBD1 (5 bases). Trimming removed 6 bases at V and 6 bases at J, with 9 bases between. Germline CDR1 reads MNHEY; CDR2 reads SMNVEV (reference sequence). The CDR3 runs 13 residues. The CDR3 loop is CASRLQGNSPLHF. The CDR3 DNA reads TGTGCCAGCAGATTGCAGGGTAATTCACCCCTCCACTTT.

For the CDR3, the DNA is TGTGCCAGCAGCCCCGTCGAAGCGGGGGGGCGTGATGAGCAGTTCTTC. Its translation is CASSPVEAGGRDEQFF. The J gene is TRBJ2-1, the V gene TRBV3-1 (or the pseudogene TRBV3-2); 10 nucleotides line up with TRBD2. The V gene end was trimmed by 4 bases and the J gene end by 8 bases; junction bases not matched to a gene: 11. Germline loops: CDR1 LGHDT, CDR2 YNNKEL (reference sequence). This CDR3 contains 16 residues.

DNA for the CDR3: TGTGCCAGCAGGGGCGAGACCGCCCGAAACACCATATATTTT. This translates into CASRGETARNTIYF. J is TRBJ1-3 and V is TRBV28; no reliable D call. Germline CDR1 and CDR2: MDHEN and SYDVKM. CDR3 length equals 14 residues. V lost 6 bases and J lost 5, with 14 bases in between.

This chain connects TRBV27 to TRBJ2-3; TRBD2 agrees at 9 bases. The CDR3 is 15 residues long. The germline CDR1 and CDR2 sequences are MNHEY and SMNVEV (reference sequence). Unmatched junction bases numbered 11, after V lost 9 bases and J lost 4 bases. CDR3 DNA sequence: TGTGCCAGTTCCCGGAGGGCGGGGGGGCCAGATACGCAGTATTTT. This translates into CASSRRAGGPDTQYF.

CDR3: CASTQTGENSPLHF. The CDR3 coding sequence is TGTGCCAGCACCCAGACAGGGGAAAATTCACCCCTCCACTTT. The J gene is TRBJ1-6, the V gene TRBV28; TRBD1 matches 8 bases. Unmatched junction bases numbered 6, after V lost 7 bases and J lost 7 bases. The CDR3 extends over 14 amino acids. CDR1 and CDR2 (germline): MDHEN, SYDVKM.

The chain is built from TRBV11-2 and TRBJ1-4; D is ambiguous. Trimming cost V 1 base and J 5 bases, with 11 bases left between them. Germline CDR1 reads SGHAT; CDR2 reads FQNNGV. The CDR3 loop spans 15 amino acids. The CDR3 region has the DNA TGTGCCAGCAGCTTAGCGGGGAGGATCAATGAAAAACTGTTTTTT. It specifies CASSLAGRINEKLFF. The whole variable domain, remainder taken from reference TRBV11-2 and TRBJ1-4, is EAGVAQSPRYKIIEKRQSVAFWCNPISGHATLYWYQQILGQGPKLLIQFQNNGVVDDSQLPKDRFSAERLKGVDSTLKIQPAKLEDSAVYLCASSLAGRINEKLFFGSGTQLSVL.

The CDR3: CASSRDRAAGNTIYF. The CDR3 bases are TGTGCCAGCAGCCGGGACAGGGCCGCCGGAAACACCATATATTTT. V is TRBV2 and J is TRBJ1-3, with 9 bases identical to TRBD1. With V trimmed by 6 bases and J by 4 bases, 7 bases remained unmatched. Germline values: CDR1 SNHLY, CDR2 FYNNEI. The CDR3 totals 15 residues.

The J gene is TRBJ1-3, the V gene TRBV6-6; the match to TRBD1 covers 7 bases. After removal of 6 bases from V and 4 bases from J, the junction contained 6 bases not matched to a gene. Germline values: CDR1 MNHNY, CDR2 SVGAGI (reference sequence). This CDR3 is built from 14 residues. The CDR3: CASSPTGSGNTIYF. CDR3 nucleotide sequence: TGTGCCAGCAGCCCGACAGGGTCCGGAAACACCATATATTTT.

The chain joins TRBV10-3 to TRBJ1-3; D gene unclear. The V gene lost 4 bases and the J gene lost 2 bases, with 9 bases spanning the gap. The length of the CDR3 is 14 residues. Germline lookup yields CDR1 ENHRY and CDR2 SYGVKD. CDR3 region: CAISAQVAGNTIYF. The CDR3 nucleotides read TGTGCCATCAGTGCTCAGGTCGCTGGAAACACCATATATTTT.

The rearrangement uses TRBV24-1 and TRBJ2-1, with a weak D call TRBD1 (6 bases). V was cut by 5 bases and J by 2 bases, with 15 bases left in between. The V gene's germline CDR1 is KGHDR and CDR2 SFDVKD. CDR3 length: 16 residues. DNA of the CDR3: TGTGCCACCAGTGGCCAACAGGGATTAGCCTACAATGAGCAGTTCTTC. This translates into CATSGQQGLAYNEQFF.

V and J are TRBV28 and TRBJ1-1; 8 nucleotides match TRBD1. The germline CDR1 and CDR2 sequences are MDHEN and SYDVKM. This CDR3 has 15 amino acids. V was pared by 5 bases and J by 1 base, with 6 bases of the junction left unmatched. CDR3 sequence (DNA): TGTGCCAGCAGTGCCCCCGGGACAGGGAACACTGAAGCTTTCTTT. Translating it yields CASSAPGTGNTEAFF.

The V call is TRBV23-1, the J call TRBJ1-5; D remains unclear. TRBV23-1 is classed as an ORF, of uncertain function. The CDR3 loop spans 13 amino acids. Trimming cost V 0 bases and J 4 bases, with 4 bases left between them. CDR3 in amino acids: CASSQSPNQPQHF. The DNA for the CDR3 is TGCGCCAGCAGTCAATCCCCAAATCAGCCCCAGCATTTT.

V is TRBV7-2 and J is TRBJ2-5; 9 nucleotides align to TRBD1. CDR3 length: 15 amino acids. In germline, CDR1 is SGHTA, CDR2 FQGNSA. V shed 3 bases and J 5 bases; nucleotides not matched to a gene: 7. As DNA, the CDR3 is TGTGCCAGCAGCTTCTTAGGACAGGGGATGGAGACCCAGTACTTC. Its translation is CASSFLGQGMETQYF.

V and J are TRBV9 and TRBJ2-3; TRBD2 agrees at 7 bases. Looked up from germline, CDR1 is SGDLS and CDR2 is YYNGEE. V shed 4 bases and J 9 bases; nucleotides not matched to a gene: 11. CDR3 length: 14 amino acids. The DNA of the CDR3 is TGTGCCAGCAGCTCCTCGCTATCTAGCGGCACGCAGTATTTT. Protein sequence: CASSSSLSSGTQYF.